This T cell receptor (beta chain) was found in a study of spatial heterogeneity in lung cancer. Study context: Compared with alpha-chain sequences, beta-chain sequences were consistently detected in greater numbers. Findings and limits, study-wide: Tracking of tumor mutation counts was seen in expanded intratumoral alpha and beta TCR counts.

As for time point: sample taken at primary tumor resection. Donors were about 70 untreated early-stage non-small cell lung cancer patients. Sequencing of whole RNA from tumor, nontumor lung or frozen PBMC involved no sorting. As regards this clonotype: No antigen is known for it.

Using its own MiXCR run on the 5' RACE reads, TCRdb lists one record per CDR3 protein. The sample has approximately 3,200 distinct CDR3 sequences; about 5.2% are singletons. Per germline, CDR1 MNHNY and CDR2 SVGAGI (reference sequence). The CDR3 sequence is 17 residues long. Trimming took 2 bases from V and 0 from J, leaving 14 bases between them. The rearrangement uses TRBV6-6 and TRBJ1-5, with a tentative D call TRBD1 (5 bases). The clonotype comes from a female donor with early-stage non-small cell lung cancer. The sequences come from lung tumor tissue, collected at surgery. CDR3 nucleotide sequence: TGTGCCAGCAGTTACGCTCCCCCGGGGCGTAGCAATCAGCCCCAGCATTTT. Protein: CASSYAPPGRSNQPQHF.